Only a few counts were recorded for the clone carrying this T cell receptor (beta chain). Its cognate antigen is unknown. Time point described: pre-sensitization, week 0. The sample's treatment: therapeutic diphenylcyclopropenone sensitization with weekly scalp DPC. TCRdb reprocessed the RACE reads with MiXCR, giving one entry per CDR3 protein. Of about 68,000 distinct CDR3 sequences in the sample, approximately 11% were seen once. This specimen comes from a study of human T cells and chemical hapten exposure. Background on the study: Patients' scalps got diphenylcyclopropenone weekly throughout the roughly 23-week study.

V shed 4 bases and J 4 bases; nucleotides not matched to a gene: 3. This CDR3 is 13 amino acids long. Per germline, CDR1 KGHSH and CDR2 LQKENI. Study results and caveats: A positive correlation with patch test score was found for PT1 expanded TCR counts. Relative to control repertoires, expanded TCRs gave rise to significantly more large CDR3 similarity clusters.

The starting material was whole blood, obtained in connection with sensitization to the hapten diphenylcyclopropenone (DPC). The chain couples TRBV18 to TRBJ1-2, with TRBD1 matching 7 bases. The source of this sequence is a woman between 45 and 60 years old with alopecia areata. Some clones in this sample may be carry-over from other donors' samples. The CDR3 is CASSHGTVYGYTF. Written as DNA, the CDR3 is TGTGCCAGCTCACATGGGACAGTCTATGGCTACACCTTC. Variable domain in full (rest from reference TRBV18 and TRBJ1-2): NAGVMQNPRHLVRRRGQEARLRCSPMKGHSHVYWYRQLPEEGLKFMVYLQKENIIDESGMPKERFSAEFPKEGPSILRIQQVVRGDSAAYFCASSHGTVYGYTFGSGTRLTVV.